This T cell receptor (beta chain) is from a study of T cell changes during pregnancy in multiple sclerosis. This table comes from immunoSEQ multiplex PCR, and its TCRdb copy is limited to in-frame clones, with some not included. The table lists approximately 53,000 clones, around 92% of them singletons. The CDR3 is 12 residues long. CDR1 and CDR2 from the germline V gene are SGHRS and YFSETQ. The germline V and J ends were trimmed by 5 bases and 1 base, with 6 bases remaining between them. This clonotype originated in a female donor with multiple sclerosis, enrolled in a pregnancy study. The rearrangement links TRBV5-1 to TRBJ1-1; D is possibly TRBD1 (5 bases). Sequencing used CD4+ T cells from peripheral blood mononuclear cells, obtained in the third trimester of pregnancy. The CDR3 DNA reads as TGCGCCAGCAGGGGGCAGAACACTGAAGCTTTCTTT. Amino acid sequence: CASRGQNTEAFF.